Sequencing of this TCR beta chain was carried out in a study of read filtering for tumor transcriptome and immune sequencing. The CDR3 sequence is 15 residues long. Trimming left V 0 bases short and J 5 bases short, with 13 bases between. Germline-derived CDR1 and CDR2 are MGHRA and YSYEKL. The library was built from roughly 400 ng RNA with molecular barcoded adaptors for alpha/delta and beta/gamma chains. TCRdb ran MiXCR on the reads and lists one entry per CDR3 protein. The repertoire holds tens of thousands of distinct CDR3 sequences, with 14% as singletons. Within the sample, this clonotype is medium-sized.

This TCR was sampled from a donor at least 40 years old with multiple myeloma. Sequences were obtained from a population of CD138-negative cells sorted from bone marrow. The chain couples TRBV4-1 to TRBJ2-5; a possible D gene is TRBD1 (6 bases). In DNA form, the CDR3 reads TGCGCCAGCAGCCAAGATCCAGGGGCCAGGGAGACCCAGTACTTC. Its translation: CASSQDPGARETQYF.